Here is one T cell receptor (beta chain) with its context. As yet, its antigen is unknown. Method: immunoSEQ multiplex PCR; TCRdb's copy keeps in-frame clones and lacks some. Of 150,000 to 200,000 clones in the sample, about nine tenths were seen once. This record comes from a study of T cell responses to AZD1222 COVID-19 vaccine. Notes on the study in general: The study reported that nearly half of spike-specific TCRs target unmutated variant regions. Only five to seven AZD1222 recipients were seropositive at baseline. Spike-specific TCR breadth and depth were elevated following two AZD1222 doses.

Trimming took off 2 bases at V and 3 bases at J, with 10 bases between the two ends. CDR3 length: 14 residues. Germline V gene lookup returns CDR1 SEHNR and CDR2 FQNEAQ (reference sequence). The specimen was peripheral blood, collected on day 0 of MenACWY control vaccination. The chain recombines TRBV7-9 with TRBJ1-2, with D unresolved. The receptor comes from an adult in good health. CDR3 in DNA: TGTGCCAGCAGCTTAACGTTCTTGTACTATGGCTACACCTTC. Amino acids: CASSLTFLYYGYTF.